The 22 T cell receptor beta chains listed next were all sequenced from one sample in a study of OX40 agonist ivuxolimab in advanced cancers. Libraries were prepared by immunoSEQ multiplex PCR; TCRdb keeps only in-frame clonotypes and omits some of them. The table lists tens of thousands of clones, 94% of them singletons. The source was CD4+ or CD8+ T cells sorted from blood, collected in a trial of the OX40 agonist ivuxolimab. These receptors all come from an adult with an advanced solid tumor such as melanoma, head and neck, liver or kidney cancer.

The V call is TRBV7-9, the J call TRBJ1-2, with D perhaps TRBD1 (5 bases). V was cut by 5 bases and J by 5 bases, with 12 bases left in between. Germline assignment: CDR1 SEHNR and CDR2 FQNEAQ (reference sequence). The CDR3 has 13 residues. DNA for the CDR3: TGTGCCAGCAGCGCTGGGACCGGATATGGCTACACCTTC. Amino acids: CASSAGTGYGYTF.

The CDR3 loop is CASSSASYEQYF. The CDR3 DNA reads as TGTGCCAGCAGCTCCGCCTCCTACGAGCAGTACTTC. The chain employs TRBV7-9 and TRBJ2-7; unclear D gene. CDR3 length equals 12 residues. V was pared by 4 bases and J by 0 bases, with 4 bases between. Germline values: CDR1 SEHNR, CDR2 FQNEAQ (reference sequence).

The chain carries TRBV4-1 and TRBJ1-1; no clear D gene. This CDR3 is 16 amino acids long. The ends were cut back, 1 base at V and 1 base at J, with 13 bases in the middle. Per the germline V gene, CDR1 is MGHRA and CDR2 is YSYEKL. Written as DNA, the CDR3 is TGCGCCAGCAGCCAAGGCCCAGGACGGAGGAACACTGAAGCTTTCTTT. Protein product: CASSQGPGRRNTEAFF.

Here the CDR3 reads CASSRDAFWGLGNEKLFF. The CDR3 DNA is TGTGCCAGCAGCCGCGACGCCTTTTGGGGATTGGGTAATGAAAAACTGTTTTTT. The chain carries TRBV14 and TRBJ1-4; no clear D gene. The V end was cut by 4 bases, the J end by 4 bases, with 22 bases between. This CDR3 has 18 amino acids. Germline V gives CDR1 SGHDN, CDR2 FVKESK.

CDR3: CASSSGNVGRLMDYGYTF. As DNA, the CDR3 is TGTGCCAGCAGCTCAGGGAACGTCGGGAGGTTAATGGACTATGGCTACACCTTC. The chain is built from TRBV7-3 and TRBJ1-2; possibly TRBD1 for D (5 bases). Trimming stripped 4 bases from V and 3 bases from J, with 24 bases between. CDR1 and CDR2 (germline): SGHTA, FQGTGA. This CDR3 has 18 residues.

This clone was seen a few times. The V call is TRBV7-6, the J call TRBJ1-1; D is ambiguous. V was clipped by 3 bases and J by 7 bases, with 9 bases between them. The CDR3 consists of 12 residues. CDR1 is SGHVS, CDR2 FNYEAQ, per germline. The CDR3 DNA is TGTGCCAGCAGCTTTACTCTGGATGAAGCTTTCTTT. Its translation is CASSFTLDEAFF. The variable domain in full, completed from reference TRBV7-6 and TRBJ1-1, reads GAGVSQSPRYKVTKRGQDVALRCDPISGHVSLYWYRQALGQGPEFLTYFNYEAQQDKSGLPNDRFSAERPEGSISTLTIQRTEQRDSAMYRCASSFTLDEAFFGQGTRLTVV.

This chain links TRBV9 with TRBJ1-2; D may be TRBD1 (5 bases). Germline CDR1 and CDR2: SGDLS and YYNGEE. Trimming cost V 8 bases and J 4 bases, with 12 bases left between them. The CDR3 extends over 12 amino acids. The CDR3 protein is CASSGAFYGYTF. The CDR3 DNA follows: TGTGCCAGTTCCGGGGCGTTCTATGGCTACACCTTC.

This sequence joins TRBV11-2 and TRBJ2-5; 11 bases are a match to TRBD2. The J segment lost 4 bases and the V segment lost 5 bases, leaving 9 bases of the junction unmatched. Per germline, CDR1 SGHAT and CDR2 FQNNGV. CDR3 length equals 16 residues. The DNA of the CDR3 is TGTGCCAGCAGCCCCCCTAGCGGGGGGACCCGAGAGACCCAGTACTTC. Translating it yields CASSPPSGGTRETQYF.

The chain has TRBV4-1 and TRBJ2-1; 10 bases line up with TRBD2. V trimming: 4 bases; J trimming: 13 bases; junction bases outside the gene matches: 4. The CDR3 extends over 12 amino acids. Germline V gene lookup returns CDR1 MGHRA and CDR2 YSYEKL. CDR3 region: CASSPPSGSQFF. CDR3 DNA: TGCGCCAGCAGCCCCCCTAGCGGGAGTCAGTTCTTC.

The V gene is TRBV18, the J gene TRBJ2-1; 7 nucleotides agree with TRBD1. V dropped 4 bases and J dropped 7; count of bases not matched to a gene: 10. The germline V gene has CDR1 KGHSH and CDR2 LQKENI. The CDR3 is made up of 15 amino acids. The CDR3 bases are TGTGCCAGCTCACAGGGACAGCCGAATGGGAATGAGCAGTTCTTC. It is translated as CASSQGQPNGNEQFF.

The chain couples TRBV7-9 to TRBJ2-7, with 8 bases aligning to TRBD1. The junction had 9 bases not matched to a gene; V was cut back by 7 bases and J by 7 bases. The CDR3 consists of 13 residues. CDR1 SEHNR and CDR2 FQNEAQ come from the germline V gene (reference sequence). The DNA for the CDR3 is TGTGCCAGCACCTTCGGACAGGGAAGGGAGCAGTACTTC. Protein: CASTFGQGREQYF.

This clone occurred once. The V and J genes are TRBV29-1 and TRBJ2-2; D perhaps matches TRBD1 (5 bases). Trimming pared 3 bases from V and 4 bases from J, leaving 9 bases between. The CDR3 is made up of 13 amino acids. In germline, CDR1 is SQVTM, CDR2 ANQGSEA. DNA for the CDR3: TGCAGCGTTGATGGGGCCTTCACCGGGGAGCTGTTTTTT. This codes for CSVDGAFTGELFF.

V is TRBV28 and J is TRBJ2-7; maybe TRBD2 (6 bases). The CDR3 extends over 16 amino acids. The V end was cut by 3 bases, the J end by 4 bases, with 19 bases between. Germline V gene sequence: CDR1 MDHEN, CDR2 SYDVKM. CDR3 nucleotides: TGTGCCAGCAGTTTGTGGGGGGATCCGGCTACATACGAGCAGTACTTC. This translates into CASSLWGDPATYEQYF. The variable domain in full, completed from reference TRBV28 and TRBJ2-7, reads DVKVTQSSRYLVKRTGEKVFLECVQDMDHENMFWYRQDPGLGLRLIYFSYDVKMKEKGDIPEGYSVSREKKERFSLILESASTNQTSMYLCASSLWGDPATYEQYFGPGTRLTVT.

J is TRBJ2-7 and V is TRBV4-1, with TRBD2 identical over 8 bases. This CDR3 has 15 residues. The V gene end was trimmed by 0 bases and the J gene end by 5 bases; junction bases not matched to a gene: 6. Germline CDR1 MGHRA, CDR2 YSYEKL. CDR3 in amino acids: CASSQDKAGADEQYF. CDR3 bases: TGCGCCAGCAGCCAAGATAAAGCGGGGGCGGACGAGCAGTACTTC.

The V and J genes are TRBV7-9 and TRBJ1-6; D ambiguous. The CDR3 spans 17 residues. CDR1 and CDR2 (germline): SEHNR, FQNEAQ (reference sequence). The V end was cut by 1 base, the J end by 0 bases, with 10 bases between. In nucleotides, the CDR3 is TGTGCCAGCAGCTTAGGAGAAGTCGGCTCCTATAATTCACCCCTCCACTTT. It codes for CASSLGEVGSYNSPLHF.

A single count supports this clone. The chain joins TRBV15 to TRBJ2-2, with 9 bases identical to TRBD2. The junction had 13 bases not matched to a gene; V was cut back by 8 bases and J by 0 bases. Germline assignment: CDR1 LNHNV and CDR2 YYDKDF (reference sequence). The CDR3 is 18 amino acids. Here the CDR3 reads CATSTLPAGGPNTGELFF. DNA of the CDR3: TGTGCCACCTCCACCCTCCCAGCGGGAGGCCCGAACACCGGGGAGCTGTTTTTT.

The V call is TRBV4-3, the J call TRBJ2-1; no clear D gene. The CDR3 is made up of 12 amino acids. Trimming stripped 0 bases from V and 10 bases from J, with 7 bases between. In germline, CDR1 is LGHNA, CDR2 YSLEER. CDR3 nucleotide sequence: TGCGCCAGCAGCCAAGAACGGGCCGAGCAGTTCTTC. This encodes CASSQERAEQFF.

V and J are TRBV30 and TRBJ1-1; a possible D gene is TRBD1 (6 bases). The length of the CDR3 is 14 residues. Germline V lookup: CDR1 GTSNPN, CDR2 SVGIG (reference sequence). V lost 2 bases to trimming and J lost 2 bases, with 12 bases between them. In DNA form, the CDR3 reads TGTGCCTGGAGTCGACAGGCCTTAAACACTGAAGCTTTCTTT. Translated, it gives CAWSRQALNTEAFF.

The chain couples TRBV5-5 to TRBJ2-4; 12 nucleotides match TRBD2. V shed 4 bases and J 2 bases; nucleotides not matched to a gene: 4. Germline V lookup: CDR1 SGHKS, CDR2 YYEKEE (reference sequence). CDR3 length: 16 residues. In DNA, the CDR3 is TGTGCCAGCAGCCTTACTAGCGGGGGGCCCAAAAACATTCAGTACTTC. Translated, it gives CASSLTSGGPKNIQYF.

The gene calls are TRBV7-6 and TRBJ1-1; no clear D. The CDR3 is 15 amino acids. Germline-derived CDR1 and CDR2 are SGHVS and FNYEAQ. V dropped 1 base and J dropped 1 base, with 10 bases sitting between them. The CDR3 DNA follows: TGTGCCAGCAGCTTAGTCCCAGATGCGAACACTGAAGCTTTCTTT. This translates into CASSLVPDANTEAFF. The variable domain in full, completed from reference TRBV7-6 and TRBJ1-1, reads GAGVSQSPRYKVTKRGQDVALRCDPISGHVSLYWYRQALGQGPEFLTYFNYEAQQDKSGLPNDRFSAERPEGSISTLTIQRTEQRDSAMYRCASSLVPDANTEAFFGQGTRLTVV.

The chain recombines TRBV27 with TRBJ2-5, with D possibly being TRBD2 (7 bases). The V gene lost 6 bases and the J gene lost 4 bases, with 12 bases spanning the gap. CDR3 length: 13 residues. Germline V gene sequence: CDR1 MNHEY, CDR2 SMNVEV (reference sequence). In DNA form, the CDR3 reads TGTGCCAGCAGACGGGGGGCCTTAGAGACCCAGTACTTC. This codes for CASRRGALETQYF.

The chain has TRBV18 and TRBJ2-5, with D perhaps assigned TRBD1 or TRBD2 (6 bases each). CDR3 length: 17 amino acids. The germline gives CDR1 KGHSH, CDR2 LQKENI. The ends were cut back, 3 bases at V and 1 base at J, with 18 bases in the middle. CDR3 sequence: CASSPLRRGDFQETQYF. Written as DNA, the CDR3 is TGTGCCAGCTCACCTTTACGGAGGGGGGACTTCCAAGAGACCCAGTACTTC.